Listed here are 10 T cell receptor beta chains from one sample, sequenced in a study of cytotoxic CD8 clonotypes in ibrutinib-treated CLL. TCRdb's table, derived via immunoSEQ multiplex PCR, lists solely in-frame clones and lacks some. In the table there are about 57,000 clones, roughly three fifths of which are singletons. Source: PBMCs, taken after 24 months of ibrutinib treatment. Source of these receptors: a human donor with chronic lymphocytic leukemia.

The chain joins TRBV6-6 to TRBJ2-7, with 8 bases that match TRBD1. The V gene's germline CDR1 is MNHNY and CDR2 SVGAGI (reference sequence). V was clipped by 2 bases and J by 3 bases; unmatched bases: 6. The CDR3 extends over 15 amino acids. CDR3 protein: CASSYGETGGYEQYF. The CDR3 region has the DNA TGTGCCAGCAGTTACGGTGAAACAGGGGGCTACGAGCAGTACTTC.

This clone was counted between two and nine times. This chain uses TRBV7-2 with TRBJ2-7; perhaps TRBD1 as D (6 bases). The CDR3 loop spans 14 amino acids. The germline V gene encodes CDR1 SGHTA and CDR2 FQGNSA. V dropped 3 bases and J dropped 4 bases, with 13 bases sitting between them. The CDR3 region is CASSFVGGKYEQYF. Here the CDR3 DNA reads TGTGCCAGCAGCTTCGTTGGGGGCAAGTACGAGCAGTACTTC.

The chain joins TRBV7-9 to TRBJ1-5, with a tentative D call TRBD1 (5 bases). From germline, CDR1 is SEHNR and CDR2 FQNEAQ (reference sequence). This CDR3 is built from 14 residues. Trimming shortened V by 5 bases and J by 9 bases, and 17 bases separated the two germline ends. The CDR3 loop is CASSPGTGLVPQHF. CDR3 bases: TGTGCCAGCAGCCCCGGGACCGGCCTCGTGCCCCAGCATTTT. The variable domain in full, completed from reference TRBV7-9 and TRBJ1-5, reads DTGVSQNPRHKITKRGQNVTFRCDPISEHNRLYWYRQTLGQGPEFLTYFQNEAQLEKSRLLSDRFSAERPKGSFSTLEIQRTEQGDSAMYLCASSPGTGLVPQHFGDGTRLSIL.

The sample holds a few counts of this clone. The rearrangement joins TRBV11-2 to TRBJ2-5, with 7 bases aligning to TRBD2. The CDR3 runs to 12 residues. The trim removed 9 bases at V and 5 bases at J, leaving 6 bases unmatched. Germline values: CDR1 SGHAT, CDR2 FQNNGV. The CDR3 loop is CASRGLPETQYF. In nucleotides, the CDR3 is TGTGCCAGTCGGGGACTACCGGAGACCCAGTACTTC.

This clone has more than one count but fewer than ten. This rearrangement joins TRBV6-5 to TRBJ2-3; no clear D. CDR3 length: 13 residues. V was trimmed by 2 bases and J by 6 bases, leaving 9 bases between them. CDR1 MNHEY and CDR2 SVGAGI come from the germline V gene. CDR3 amino acids: CASSYTIGDTQYF. In nucleotides, the CDR3 is TGTGCCAGCAGTTACACGATTGGGGATACGCAGTATTTT.

The chain joins TRBV11-2 to TRBJ1-5; 7 nucleotides agree with TRBD1. The CDR3 has 16 residues. Unmatched junction bases numbered 8, after V lost 5 bases and J lost 1 base. Germline V gene sequence: CDR1 SGHAT, CDR2 FQNNGV. For the CDR3, the DNA is TGTGCCAGCAGCCCAGGGGACAGTAAGAGCAATCAGCCCCAGCATTTT. It yields the protein CASSPGDSKSNQPQHF.

The gene calls are TRBV19 and TRBJ1-3; D is possibly TRBD1 (5 bases). V was cut by 5 bases and J by 0 bases, with 14 bases left in between. The CDR3 spans 16 residues. Germline assignment: CDR1 LNHDA and CDR2 SQIVND (reference sequence). CDR3 loop: CASSRGSLGSGNTIYF. CDR3 bases: TGTGCCAGTAGTCGGGGCTCTTTAGGCTCTGGAAACACCATATATTTT.

In its sample, this clone was seen once. The CDR3 region is CSASTGGEQYV. CDR3 in DNA: TGCAGTGCAAGTACAGGGGGAGAGCAGTACGTC. The chain joins TRBV20-1 to TRBJ2-7; 8 bases fit TRBD1. The V and J ends lost 6 bases and 7 bases, in that order; junction bases with no gene match: 5. Germline V gene sequence: CDR1 DFQATT, CDR2 SNEGSKA (reference sequence). The CDR3 consists of 11 residues.

The rearrangement links TRBV7-9 to TRBJ2-1; D may correspond to TRBD1 or TRBD2 (5 bases each). Germline loops: CDR1 SEHNR, CDR2 FQNEAQ (reference sequence). The germline V and J ends were trimmed by 11 bases and 6 bases, with 17 bases remaining between them. The CDR3 is made up of 13 amino acids. CDR3 loop: CADGTGRGNEQFF. CDR3 sequence (DNA): TGTGCCGACGGGACGGGGCGCGGCAATGAGCAGTTCTTC.

The chain has TRBV4-2 and TRBJ2-7, with D possibly TRBD2 on 5 matching bases. The CDR3 sequence is 16 residues long. V lost 0 bases to trimming and J lost 0 bases, with 12 bases between them. CDR1 and CDR2 (germline): LGHNA, YNFKEQ. The CDR3 reads CASSQDDAGRSYEQYF. DNA for the CDR3: TGTGCCAGCAGCCAAGACGACGCGGGCCGCTCCTACGAGCAGTACTTC.